Listed below are T cell receptor beta chains from one sample, sequenced in a study of molecular identifiers for immune sequencing clone quantification. TCRdb reprocessed the PCR reads with MiXCR, giving one entry per CDR3 protein. The table records about 320,000 distinct CDR3 sequences, 24% of them present only once. The sequencing sample was made of naive CD8+ T cells from blood, with Jurkat cell RNA spiked in. The receptor source for this set is a human donor in good health. Some libraries in this study had Jurkat cell RNA spiked in. The CDR3 runs from the conserved cysteine through the conserved F or W. D genes are given only for firm matches. The size field is filled for only some rows; it gives once, few, many or a size class.

size,J,V,D,DNA,CDR3
-,TRBJ2-7,TRBV30,TRBD2,TGTGCCTGGAGGCCCGCGGGGGGGTTCAACGAGCAGTACTTC,CAWRPAGGFNEQYF
-,TRBJ2-7,TRBV3-1,-,TGTGCCAGCAGCCAAGATACCGTCTACGAGCAGTACTTC,CASSQDTVYEQYF
many,TRBJ2-7,TRBV29-1,-,TGCAGCGTTGTACAGAGATACGAGCAGTACTTC,CSVVQRYEQYF
-,TRBJ2-2,TRBV10-3,-,TGTGCCATCAGTGAGTCGAACTCCGGGGAGCTGTTTTTT,CAISESNSGELFF
few,TRBJ2-7,TRBV20-1,-,TGCAGTGCTAGGAGCCGGGACTCTGCCTACGAGCAGTACTTC,CSARSRDSAYEQYF
-,TRBJ2-3,TRBV7-9,-,TGTGCCAGCAGGTGTAGCACAGATACGCAGTATTTT,CASRCSTDTQYF
-,TRBJ1-5,TRBV30,-,TGTGCCTGGAGTGTACGCCTCAATCAGCCCCAGCATTTT,CAWSVRLNQPQHF
many,TRBJ1-1,TRBV21-1,-,TGTGCCAGCAGACACAACGGCCTGAGCGCTGAAGCTTTCTTT,CASRHNGLSAEAFF
many,TRBJ2-5,TRBV6-6,TRBD1,TGTGCCAGCAGTCAAATCACAGGGGGCCGCGAGACCCAGTACTTC,CASSQITGGRETQYF
many,TRBJ1-1,TRBV4-3,-,TGCGCCAGCAGCCCTGGACCGGGAATGAACACTGAAGCTTTCTTT,CASSPGPGMNTEAFF
many,TRBJ2-3,TRBV5-1,TRBD1,TGCGCCAGCAGCTGGACAGGGGGCAGGGCAGATACGCAGTATTTT,CASSWTGGRADTQYF
many,TRBJ1-5,TRBV4-1,TRBD1,TGCGCCAGCAGCCGAACAGGGGCAAATCAGCCCCAGCATTTT,CASSRTGANQPQHF
few,TRBJ2-1,TRBV14,-,TGTGCCAGCAGCCAAGATTGGCGGGACTCCTACAATGAGCAGTTCTTC,CASSQDWRDSYNEQFF
many,TRBJ2-5,TRBV2,-,TGTGCCAGCAGTGAAGCGCTAGAAACGGGTCCCATCCAAGAGACCCAGTACTTC,CASSEALETGPIQETQYF
few,TRBJ2-5,TRBV13,TRBD1,TGTGCCAGCAGCTTGGACAGGGGGCGAAGAGAGACCCAGTACTTC,CASSLDRGRRETQYF
few,TRBJ1-1,TRBV29-1,-,TGCAGCGTTGAAGTAGACAGGAACACTGAAGCTCTCTTT,CSVEVDRNTEALF
few,TRBJ2-7,TRBV5-6,TRBD2,TGTGCCAGCAGCCCGGCCCCCAGCGGGAGGGGCGAGCAGTACTTC,CASSPAPSGRGEQYF
-,TRBJ2-3,TRBV5-1,TRBD2,TGCGCCAGCAGCTCCGGGGGGGCGAATACGCGGTATTTT,CASSSGGANTRYF
-,TRBJ1-1,TRBV6-5,TRBD1,TGTGCCAGCACCATGCGGACAGGGGGCCCCGGGGGGACTGAAGCTTTCTTT,CASTMRTGGPGGTEAFF
few,TRBJ2-4,TRBV30,-,TGTGCCTCGGACTCAGGGGCTGGAGAAAACATTCAGTACTTC,CASDSGAGENIQYF
-,TRBJ1-1,TRBV3-1,TRBD1,TGTGCCAGCAGCCTACAATCTGACAGGGGGACTGAAGCTTTCTTT,CASSLQSDRGTEAFF
many,TRBJ2-7,TRBV20-1,-,TGCAGTGCTAGGTGGAGGAGTCAACCCTACGAGCAGTACTTC,CSARWRSQPYEQYF
many,TRBJ2-3,TRBV6-5,-,TGTGCCAGCAGTTACTCGCTGATTTCCACAGATACGCAGTATTTT,CASSYSLISTDTQYF
-,TRBJ2-1,TRBV13,-,TGTGCCAGCAGCTCTAACAATGAGCAGTTCTTC,CASSSNNEQFF
many,TRBJ2-3,TRBV30,-,TGTGCCTGGAGTGTGGTGGGATTAGGGCTTCAGTATTTT,CAWSVVGLGLQYF
few,TRBJ1-3,TRBV5-1,TRBD1,TGCGCCAGCAGGCCTGACAGGGACTCTGGAAACACCATATATTTT,CASRPDRDSGNTIYF
many,TRBJ1-2,TRBV12-5,TRBD1,TGTGCTAGTGGTTTGTGGACAGGGCTCGCCTATGGCTACACCTTC,CASGLWTGLAYGYTF
few,TRBJ2-5,TRBV11-2,TRBD2,TGTGCCAGCAGCTTAGGGACTAGGGGCCAAGAGACCCAGTACTTC,CASSLGTRGQETQYF
-,TRBJ1-2,TRBV2,TRBD1,TGTGCCAGCAGTCGGACAGGGTCCTATGGCTACACCTTC,CASSRTGSYGYTF
many,TRBJ1-1,TRBV7-9,-,TGTGCCAGCAGCTTGGTAGACAATTCGAACACTGAAGCTTTCTTT,CASSLVDNSNTEAFF
once,TRBJ2-7,TRBV5-3,-,TGTGCCAGCAGCTTGGCCAGGGGCGCCTCCTACGAGCAGTACTTC,CASSLARGASYEQYF
-,TRBJ2-3,TRBV30,-,TGTGCCTGGAGTGTACTAGGGAGAGATACGCAGTATTTT,CAWSVLGRDTQYF
few,TRBJ2-5,TRBV24-1,-,TGTGCCACCAGTGATAAGACAGGTACCAAAGAGACCCAGTACTTC,CATSDKTGTKETQYF
-,TRBJ2-5,TRBV3-1,-,TGTGCCAGCAGCCAAGTGTCAGAATACCAAGAGACCCAGTACTTC,CASSQVSEYQETQYF
-,TRBJ1-1,TRBV27,-,TGTGCCAGCAGTGCCAGGGGGAACACTGAAGCTTTCTTT,CASSARGNTEAFF
many,TRBJ2-7,TRBV29-1,TRBD2,TGCAGCGTTGTAATAGCGGGAGCGGCCGAGCAGTACTTC,CSVVIAGAAEQYF
few,TRBJ2-3,TRBV3-2,-,TGTGCCAGCAGCCCCGACGAACCTAGCGGGAGGATTGATACAGATACGCAGTATTTT,CASSPDEPSGRIDTDTQYF
many,TRBJ2-3,TRBV7-9,-,TGTGCCAGCAGCACGAGACAGCGCGGGGAAACGCAGTATTTT,CASSTRQRGETQYF
few,TRBJ1-1,TRBV25-1,TRBD1,TGTGCCAGCAGTGACGGGACAGTTATGAACACTGAAGCTTTCTTT,CASSDGTVMNTEAFF
-,TRBJ1-1,TRBV9,-,TGTGCCAGCAGCGCATGGGACGGCGATGAAGCTTTCTTT,CASSAWDGDEAFF
-,TRBJ1-1,TRBV5-6,TRBD1,TGTGCCAGCAGTTCAGGGGGGACTGGAGCTTTCTTT,CASSSGGTGAFF
once,TRBJ1-4,TRBV4-3,-,TGCGCCCGCAGCCAAGATGACCTCCTGTTTTTT,CARSQDDLLFF
many,TRBJ2-3,TRBV7-2,TRBD2,TGTGCCAGCAGCCCGGGACTAGTCTCATGGGATACGCAGTATTTT,CASSPGLVSWDTQYF
-,TRBJ1-2,TRBV5-1,-,TGCGCCAGCAGCTTGGCGTCAACCAGCTATAACTATGGCTACACCTTC,CASSLASTSYNYGYTF
-,TRBJ1-4,TRBV15,-,TGTGCCACCCGCAGAGTAATAGGGGCAACTAATGAAAAACTGTTTTTT,CATRRVIGATNEKLFF
few,TRBJ2-3,TRBV5-4,TRBD1,TGTGCCAGCAGGCCCGAACTGGGACAGGGGGATGGAGATACGCAGTATTTT,CASRPELGQGDGDTQYF
many,TRBJ1-1,TRBV2,-,TGTGCCAGCAGTGTGGGGGGGGACTACACTGAAGCTTTCTTT,CASSVGGDYTEAFF
-,TRBJ2-2,TRBV6-5,-,TGTGCCAGCAGTTACAGCCAGACCGGGGAGCCGTTTTTT,CASSYSQTGEPFF
few,TRBJ2-3,TRBV20-1,-,TGCAGTGCTAGAGATCAGAGTAGACCAAGCACAGATACGCAGTATTTT,CSARDQSRPSTDTQYF
many,TRBJ2-3,TRBV19,-,TGTGCCAGTACCCCGGGACCGAAGTACCTCACAGATACGCAGTATTTT,CASTPGPKYLTDTQYF
many,TRBJ2-7,TRBV5-1,TRBD1,TGCGCCAGCCTGGACAGGGTTGGATACGAGCAGTACTTC,CASLDRVGYEQYF
few,TRBJ2-2,TRBV14,-,TGTGCCAGCAGCCAAGAGGAGAAGGGCGGGGAGCTGTTTTTT,CASSQEEKGGELFF
few,TRBJ1-6,TRBV12-3/TRBV12-4,TRBD1,TGTGCCAGCAGAATTTTCTTAAGGGGGCCGTCACCCCTCCACTTT,CASRIFLRGPSPLHF